This TCR beta chain derives from a study of beta chain features in type 1 diabetes. Study-wide results and caveats: Cells expressing TCR highly could be over-represented by cDNA sequencing. Type 1 diabetes patients showed a moderate but significant shortening of TCRB CDR3s in all four CD4+ subsets.

The isolated RNA, all of it, was reverse transcribed, so expressed TCRB transcripts were what got sequenced. Profiled with immunoSEQ multiplex PCR; TCRdb holds only in-frame clones, not every one. The table records 600,000 to 650,000 clones, 15% to 17% of them present only once. With respect to this clone: The antigen is undetermined.

Sorting based on CD45RO/CCR7/CD25/CD127/CD95/CD27 separated CD4+ naive, central memory, regulatory and stem cell-like memory cells. Trimming pared 2 bases from V and 6 bases from J, leaving 5 bases between. The CDR3 consists of 11 residues. The germline V gene encodes CDR1 KGHSH and CDR2 LQKENI. The sequenced material came from naive CD4+ T cells from blood. The sequence was obtained from a man younger than 35 in good health. The gene calls are TRBV18 and TRBJ2-7; D gene uncertain. In DNA, the CDR3 is TGTGCCAGCTCACCATCTAGCGAGCAGTACTTC. It yields the protein CASSPSSEQYF.